The clone carrying this T cell receptor (beta chain) was seen a few times. Its antigen remains unknown. Once extracted for a subset, genomic DNA was divided evenly among several immunoSEQ plates. Template for every sorted-subset replicate PCR totaled 150 to 250 ng DNA, about 30,000 T cell genomes. Assay: immunoSEQ multiplex PCR; the TCRdb copy retains only in-frame clones and omits some. The data show about 1 million clones, approximately 78% seen once. The data originate from a study of shared clonotypes between healthy human individuals. Study findings and constraints: Relative to clonotypes present in all four donors, those not shared had lower generation probabilities.

Trimming stripped 6 bases from V and 4 bases from J, with 9 bases between. The CDR3 runs to 12 residues. Germline V gives CDR1 ENHRY, CDR2 SYGVKD. Donors had no recently reported acute infections or vaccinations and were HIV-negative. This chain joins TRBV10-3 and TRBJ2-5; unclear D gene. The clonotype was recovered from a man aged 18 to 30 in good health. Some clones in this sample may be carry-over from other donors' samples. Input material: memory CD4+ T cells from PBMCs. The subset denotes: CD45RA-negative fraction. The CDR3 sequence: CAISSKPETQYF. The CDR3 nucleotides are TGTGCCATCAGCAGTAAGCCAGAGACCCAGTACTTC.